The rows below give T cell receptor beta chains drawn from one sample of a study of shared clonotypes between healthy human individuals. Produced via immunoSEQ multiplex PCR; TCRdb's table is partial and in-frame only. The repertoire holds millions of clones, with about 95% as singletons. Sequenced sample: naive CD8+ T cells sorted from blood. These TCRs come from a man aged 18 to 35 in good health. Both conserved end residues are part of each CDR3. D genes are given only for firm matches. Not all rows give a size; the values are once, few, many and, for expanded clones, a class.

J: TRBJ2-7; D: TRBD1; size: -; V: TRBV4-1; DNA: TGCGCCAGCAGCCAAGGGACAGGCAACCACAACGAGCAGTACTTC; CDR3: CASSQGTGNHNEQYF
J: TRBJ2-7; D: TRBD2; size: -; V: TRBV13; DNA: TGTGCCAGCAGCTGGGGGACTAGCGGGGTCGTGGGCGAGCAGTACTTC; CDR3: CASSWGTSGVVGEQYF
J: TRBJ1-1; D: TRBD1; size: -; V: TRBV5-6; DNA: TGTGCCAGCAGCCCCCCCGGGCAGGGGGCGATCAGGGGGCTCACTGAAGCTTTCTTT; CDR3: CASSPPGQGAIRGLTEAFF
J: TRBJ1-2; D: TRBD1; size: -; V: TRBV18; DNA: TGTGCCAGCTCACCCGGACAGGGGACCCGAGTTCTGAACTATGGCTACACCTTC; CDR3: CASSPGQGTRVLNYGYTF
J: TRBJ1-3; D: -; size: -; V: TRBV7-9; DNA: TGTGCCAGCAGCTTAGTCAACAGGGTGGGCTCTGGAAACACCATATATTTT; CDR3: CASSLVNRVGSGNTIYF
J: TRBJ1-1; D: -; size: once; V: TRBV6-5; DNA: TGTGCCAGCAGAATTTGGGACACCGCTTTCTTT; CDR3: CASRIWDTAFF
J: TRBJ2-7; D: TRBD2; size: -; V: TRBV15; DNA: TGTGCCACCAGCAGGGAAGCGGGACGGGACTCCTACGAGCAGTACTTC; CDR3: CATSREAGRDSYEQYF
J: TRBJ2-7; D: -; size: -; V: TRBV4-1; DNA: TGCGCCAGCAGCCAAGATCGAGGCTACGAGCAGTACTTC; CDR3: CASSQDRGYEQYF
J: TRBJ2-7; D: -; size: -; V: TRBV6-5; DNA: TGTGCCAGCAGTTACTCTGGCTCGCCCCTATACGAGCAGTACTTC; CDR3: CASSYSGSPLYEQYF
J: TRBJ2-7; D: -; size: -; V: TRBV28; DNA: TGTGCCAGCAGTTTACGAAGCCTCGGGACTCTCCTTAACCACGAGCAGTACTTC; CDR3: CASSLRSLGTLLNHEQYF
J: TRBJ2-5; D: -; size: -; V: TRBV11-2; DNA: TGTGCCAGCAGGGGGGGCCTGGAGACCCAGTACTTC; CDR3: CASRGGLETQYF
J: TRBJ2-7; D: -; size: -; V: TRBV5-4; DNA: TGTGCCAGCAGCTTGAGAAGCTCCTACGAGCAGTACTTC; CDR3: CASSLRSSYEQYF
J: TRBJ2-7; D: TRBD2; size: -; V: TRBV19; DNA: TGTGCCAGTAGTATAGGACTAGCGGGATACGAGCAGTACTTC; CDR3: CASSIGLAGYEQYF
J: TRBJ1-5; D: -; size: once; V: TRBV7-8; DNA: TGTGCCAGCAGCTTAGATATCCGTGTGGTTCAGCCCCAGCATTTT; CDR3: CASSLDIRVVQPQHF
J: TRBJ2-1; D: -; size: -; V: TRBV6-5; DNA: TGTGCCAGCAGTTGGGGCTTAAATGAGCAGTTCTTC; CDR3: CASSWGLNEQFF
J: TRBJ1-4; D: -; size: -; V: TRBV5-6; DNA: TGTGCCAGCAGGGGGGGACCTAATGAAAAACTGTTTTTT; CDR3: CASRGGPNEKLFF
J: TRBJ1-1; D: -; size: -; V: TRBV28; DNA: TGTGCCAGCAGTTTCGCAGGAGAGACTGAAGCTTTCTTT; CDR3: CASSFAGETEAFF
J: TRBJ2-2; D: TRBD1; size: -; V: TRBV27; DNA: TGTGCCAGCAGTCCTGGGACAGCAGCCTCTGGCACCGGGGAGCTGTTTTTT; CDR3: CASSPGTAASGTGELFF
J: TRBJ2-4; D: TRBD1; size: -; V: TRBV6-6; DNA: TGTGCCAGCAGGGAACAGGGGGGAGCCAAAAACATTCAGTACTTC; CDR3: CASREQGGAKNIQYF
J: TRBJ2-3; D: -; size: -; V: TRBV6-6; DNA: TGTGCCAGCAGTTACTATCAGGTTGCAGATACGCAGTATTTT; CDR3: CASSYYQVADTQYF
J: TRBJ2-7; D: -; size: -; V: TRBV5-4; DNA: TGTGCCAGCAGCTTGGGACACTACGAGCAGTACTTC; CDR3: CASSLGHYEQYF
J: TRBJ2-7; D: TRBD2; size: -; V: TRBV2; DNA: TGTGCCAGCACAAAACGGGGGGAAGCATACTACGAGCAGTACTTC; CDR3: CASTKRGEAYYEQYF
J: TRBJ2-7; D: -; size: -; V: TRBV13; DNA: TGTGCCAGCAGCTCGGGACCGACCTTGGAGCAGTACTTC; CDR3: CASSSGPTLEQYF
J: TRBJ2-7; D: -; size: -; V: TRBV4-3; DNA: TGCGCCAGCAGCCCCAAGACTTACGAGCAGTACTTC; CDR3: CASSPKTYEQYF
J: TRBJ2-5; D: TRBD1; size: -; V: TRBV7-9; DNA: TGTGCCAGCAGCCTACGGTATCTGGGACAGGCCCAAGAGACCCAGTACTTC; CDR3: CASSLRYLGQAQETQYF
J: TRBJ2-7; D: TRBD2; size: -; V: TRBV28; DNA: TGTGCCAGCAGTTTATCCAGCGGGGGGCCCAACGAGCAGTACTTC; CDR3: CASSLSSGGPNEQYF
J: TRBJ2-5; D: -; size: -; V: TRBV7-8; DNA: TGTGCCAGCAGCTCTTGGGGGGAGACCCAGTACTTC; CDR3: CASSSWGETQYF
J: TRBJ2-1; D: TRBD2; size: -; V: TRBV7-2; DNA: TGTGCCAGCAGCTCTTCCGGGGGGTTGGGTGAGCAGTTCTTC; CDR3: CASSSSGGLGEQFF
J: TRBJ1-6; D: -; size: -; V: TRBV4-1; DNA: TGCGCCAGCAGTCCTAACATGGGGAATTCACCCCTCCACTTT; CDR3: CASSPNMGNSPLHF
J: TRBJ1-4; D: -; size: -; V: TRBV2; DNA: TGTGCCAGCAGTAGTTGGGTGGGGTTTAACAATGAAAAACTGTTTTTT; CDR3: CASSSWVGFNNEKLFF
J: TRBJ2-1; D: -; size: -; V: TRBV4-3; DNA: TGCGCCAGCAGCCTTGACCGTAGCTCCTACAATGAGCAGTTCTTC; CDR3: CASSLDRSSYNEQFF
J: TRBJ2-1; D: -; size: -; V: TRBV27; DNA: TGTGCCAGCAGTTTTGGGGTATTGGATGAGCAGTTCTTC; CDR3: CASSFGVLDEQFF
J: TRBJ1-5; D: -; size: -; V: TRBV27; DNA: TGTGCCAGCAGTTCCCTGGGGACTTATCAGCCCCAGCATTTT; CDR3: CASSSLGTYQPQHF
J: TRBJ2-1; D: TRBD2; size: -; V: TRBV7-8; DNA: TGTGCCAGCAGCCCCGCTAGCGGGAGTAGGAATGAGCAGTTCTTC; CDR3: CASSPASGSRNEQFF
J: TRBJ2-1; D: -; size: -; V: TRBV7-2; DNA: TGTGCCAGCAGCTTAGTGTGGCTCCAGGAGCAGTTCTTC; CDR3: CASSLVWLQEQFF
J: TRBJ2-3; D: TRBD1; size: -; V: TRBV13; DNA: TGTGCCAGCAGCCAAACCGGGACAGGGAGCACAGATACGCAGTATTTT; CDR3: CASSQTGTGSTDTQYF
J: TRBJ2-1; D: -; size: -; V: TRBV6-1; DNA: TGTGCCAGCATTCAGGGGATAAACAATGAGCAGTTCTTC; CDR3: CASIQGINNEQFF
J: TRBJ2-5; D: -; size: -; V: TRBV27; DNA: TGTGCCAGCAGTTTCGGGACTCTGGAGACCCAGTACTTC; CDR3: CASSFGTLETQYF
J: TRBJ2-7; D: TRBD2; size: -; V: TRBV9; DNA: TGTGCCAGCAGCGTAGGGCTAGCGGGGAGTTACGAGCAGTACTTC; CDR3: CASSVGLAGSYEQYF
J: TRBJ1-2; D: -; size: -; V: TRBV29-1; DNA: TGCAGCGTTGAAGATCCGCTTTCTAACTATGGCTACACCTTC; CDR3: CSVEDPLSNYGYTF
J: TRBJ2-2; D: TRBD1; size: -; V: TRBV19; DNA: TGTGCCAGTAGTATTGGGGCAGGGGGCACAGACACCGGGGAGCTGTTTTTT; CDR3: CASSIGAGGTDTGELFF
J: TRBJ2-3; D: TRBD1; size: -; V: TRBV27; DNA: TGTGCCAGCAGCCGGACAGGGTCCACAGATACGCAGTATTTT; CDR3: CASSRTGSTDTQYF
J: TRBJ2-7; D: TRBD1; size: -; V: TRBV18; DNA: TGTGCCAGCTCACCCGACAGGGACTACGAGCAGTACTTC; CDR3: CASSPDRDYEQYF
J: TRBJ1-1; D: TRBD1; size: -; V: TRBV4-1; DNA: TGCGCCAGCAGCCTCAGGGGGCAGAGCACTGAAGCTTTCTTT; CDR3: CASSLRGQSTEAFF
J: TRBJ1-4; D: -; size: -; V: TRBV4-1; DNA: TGCGCCAGCAGCCAGCGGACACCGACGAATGAAAAACTGTTTTTT; CDR3: CASSQRTPTNEKLFF
J: TRBJ1-6; D: -; size: -; V: TRBV29-1; DNA: TGCAGCGCCCAAGGGGACGGCAATTCACCCCTCCACTTT; CDR3: CSAQGDGNSPLHF
J: TRBJ2-3; D: TRBD2; size: -; V: TRBV2; DNA: TGTGCCAGCAGTGAATATGGGACTAGCGGGGTAGGGGTCACAGATACGCAGTATTTT; CDR3: CASSEYGTSGVGVTDTQYF
J: TRBJ2-7; D: -; size: once; V: TRBV5-1; DNA: TGCGCCAGCAGCCCTCTGACCGGGTCCCTCGCTTACGAGCAGTACTTC; CDR3: CASSPLTGSLAYEQYF
J: TRBJ2-7; D: TRBD1; size: -; V: TRBV6-6; DNA: TGTGCCAGCAGCAACCCCGGGACAGGAGACTACGAGCAGTACTTC; CDR3: CASSNPGTGDYEQYF
J: TRBJ1-2; D: -; size: few; V: TRBV5-6; DNA: TGTGCCAGCAGCTTGGACGGTAACTATGGCTACACCTTC; CDR3: CASSLDGNYGYTF
J: TRBJ1-3; D: -; size: -; V: TRBV2; DNA: TGTGCCAGCTACCCGGACAGCTCTGGAAACACCATATATTTT; CDR3: CASYPDSSGNTIYF
J: TRBJ2-7; D: -; size: -; V: TRBV2; DNA: TGTGCCAGCAGTGCACCGGTGAACTACGAGCAGTACTTC; CDR3: CASSAPVNYEQYF
J: TRBJ2-5; D: TRBD2; size: once; V: TRBV11-3; DNA: TGTGCCAGCAGCTTAGGAGGCCCGAGACTAGCGGGTAATCAATGGGAGACCCAGTACTTC; CDR3: CASSLGGPRLAGNQWETQYF
J: TRBJ1-6; D: TRBD1; size: -; V: TRBV19; DNA: TGTGCCAGTAGTATAGATGGGGACAGGGGTTCACCCCTCCACTTT; CDR3: CASSIDGDRGSPLHF
J: TRBJ2-5; D: TRBD1; size: -; V: TRBV2; DNA: TGTGCCAGCAGTACCGACAGGGAACGGGGTGTGGGGCCTCAAGAGACCCAGTACTTC; CDR3: CASSTDRERGVGPQETQYF